The next 21 T cell receptor beta chains were all read from a single sample in a study of T cell responses to AZD1222 COVID-19 vaccine. Measured with immunoSEQ multiplex PCR; TCRdb has only the in-frame clones, and not every one. The sample has 130,000 or so clones, approximately 92% seen once; the top ten hold approximately 3.1%. The material sequenced was peripheral blood, taken on day 0 of AZD1222 vaccination. These receptors were taken from an adult in good health.

The chain recombines TRBV18 with TRBJ2-6; D is perhaps TRBD2 (6 bases). CDR3 length: 15 amino acids. V lost 6 bases to trimming and J lost 2 bases, with 11 bases between them. Germline loops: CDR1 KGHSH, CDR2 LQKENI. CDR3 residues: CASSPGEAGANVLTF. In nucleotides, the CDR3 is TGTGCCAGCTCCCCGGGGGAAGCTGGGGCCAACGTCCTGACTTTC. Full variable domain (outside the CDR3, taken from reference TRBV18 and TRBJ2-6): NAGVMQNPRHLVRRRGQEARLRCSPMKGHSHVYWYRQLPEEGLKFMVYLQKENIIDESGMPKERFSAEFPKEGPSILRIQQVVRGDSAAYFCASSPGEAGANVLTFGAGSRLTVL.

The V call is TRBV10-3, the J call TRBJ2-1, with D tentatively TRBD1 or TRBD2 (5 bases each). CDR3 length equals 15 residues. Germline CDR1 is ENHRY and CDR2 is SYGVKD. Trimming removed 6 bases at V and 5 bases at J, with 17 bases between. The CDR3 is CAIRRGRDFNNEQFF. CDR3 DNA sequence: TGTGCCATCAGGAGGGGCAGGGATTTTAACAATGAGCAGTTCTTC.

CDR3 nucleotides: TGTGCCAGCAGTTCCGGGACTACAACCTACGAGCAGTACTTC. Translation gives CASSSGTTTYEQYF. The chain combines TRBV27 with TRBJ2-7; TRBD2 matches at 7 bases. CDR3 length: 14 amino acids. The germline V gene has CDR1 MNHEY and CDR2 SMNVEV (reference sequence). V lost 4 bases and J lost 2; bases outside the gene matches: 5.

CDR3 residues: CASSYPAASGISYNEQFF. The CDR3, as DNA: TGTGCCAGCAGTTACCCCGCGGCTAGCGGGATCTCCTACAATGAGCAGTTCTTC. The rearrangement links TRBV6-2 or TRBV6-3 to TRBJ2-1, with TRBD2 matching over 9 bases. The CDR3 has 18 amino acids. Unmatched junction bases numbered 8, after V lost 2 bases and J lost 0 bases. Germline V gene lookup returns CDR1 MNHEY and CDR2 SVGEGT.

The V and J genes are TRBV7-2 and TRBJ2-1; 7 nucleotides line up with TRBD2. V lost 4 bases and J lost 5; bases outside the gene matches: 11. This CDR3 contains 16 residues. The germline V gene has CDR1 SGHTA and CDR2 FQGNSA. The CDR3 here is CASSSGWGGRNNEQFF. CDR3 sequence (DNA): TGTGCCAGCAGCTCCGGTTGGGGGGGGAGGAACAATGAGCAGTTCTTC.

J is TRBJ1-5 and V is TRBV7-9; D is unclear. The CDR3 totals 12 residues. Trimming shortened V by 2 bases and J by 10 bases, and 9 bases separated the two germline ends. Germline CDR1 is SEHNR and CDR2 is FQNEAQ (reference sequence). CDR3 sequence: CASSLSVGPQHF. CDR3 DNA sequence: TGTGCCAGCAGCTTAAGTGTCGGTCCCCAGCATTTT.

J is TRBJ1-2 and V is TRBV19; the D gene is possibly TRBD1 (5 bases). From germline, CDR1 is LNHDA and CDR2 SQIVND (reference sequence). Deletions cut 9 bases from V and 5 bases from J, with 22 bases between. The CDR3 is made up of 15 amino acids. CDR3 sequence: CASGVVTGRTYGYTF. CDR3 sequence (DNA): TGTGCCAGCGGAGTGGTCACAGGCCGTACTTATGGCTACACCTTC.

This rearrangement joins TRBV11-2 to TRBJ2-3, with 8 bases aligning to TRBD1. In germline, CDR1 is SGHAT, CDR2 FQNNGV. V lost 3 bases and J lost 9; bases outside the gene matches: 8. CDR3 length equals 14 residues. The CDR3 DNA is TGTGCCAGCAGCTTCCGGGACAGGAGTATAACGCAGTATTTT. This gives the protein CASSFRDRSITQYF.

The chain recombines TRBV30 with TRBJ1-1, with a possible D match to TRBD1 (6 bases). The CDR3 spans 13 residues. Per germline, CDR1 GTSNPN and CDR2 SVGIG (reference sequence). Trimming stripped 4 bases from V and 8 bases from J, with 17 bases between. The CDR3 sequence: CAWMAGAAAEAFF. The DNA of the CDR3 is TGTGCCTGGATGGCGGGGGCGGCCGCAGAAGCTTTCTTT.

The rearrangement links TRBV28 to TRBJ2-7; 15 nucleotides line up with TRBD2. Unmatched junction bases numbered 2, after V lost 2 bases and J lost 3 bases. The CDR3 spans 16 residues. Germline loops: CDR1 MDHEN, CDR2 SYDVKM. The CDR3 nucleotides read TGTGCCAGCAGTTTAGGACTAGCGGGAGGGCACTACGAGCAGTACTTC. Translated: CASSLGLAGGHYEQYF. Full variable domain (missing parts from reference TRBV28 and TRBJ2-7): DVKVTQSSRYLVKRTGEKVFLECVQDMDHENMFWYRQDPGLGLRLIYFSYDVKMKEKGDIPEGYSVSREKKERFSLILESASTNQTSMYLCASSLGLAGGHYEQYFGPGTRLTVT.

This chain links TRBV19 with TRBJ2-3; D may be TRBD2 (5 bases). The CDR3 runs to 15 residues. V was cut by 1 base and J by 9 bases, with 17 bases left in between. Germline CDR1 LNHDA, CDR2 SQIVND (reference sequence). The CDR3 sequence: CASSIVEGGPGTQYF. In DNA form, the CDR3 reads TGTGCCAGTAGTATAGTTGAGGGCGGCCCCGGAACGCAGTATTTT.

The chain joins TRBV19 to TRBJ1-6; a weak D match, TRBD1 (6 bases). Germline CDR1 reads LNHDA; CDR2 reads SQIVND (reference sequence). Trimming shortened V by 6 bases and J by 4 bases, and 10 bases separated the two germline ends. The CDR3 spans 14 residues. The CDR3 sequence: CASSGQKYNSPLHF. CDR3 nucleotide sequence: TGTGCCAGTAGCGGACAGAAGTATAATTCACCCCTCCACTTT. The variable domain in full, with the rest retrieved from reference TRBV19 and TRBJ1-6, is DGGITQSPKYLFRKEGQNVTLSCEQNLNHDAMYWYRQDPGQGLRLIYYSQIVNDFQKGDIAEGYSVSREKKESFPLTVTSAQKNPTAFYLCASSGQKYNSPLHFGNGTRLTVT.

The chain is built from TRBV4-1 and TRBJ1-4; D is ambiguous. Deletions cut 3 bases from V and 0 bases from J, with 5 bases between. There are 14 residues in the CDR3. Germline CDR1 MGHRA, CDR2 YSYEKL. In nucleotides, the CDR3 is TGCGCCAGCAGCCAGGCGACAACTAATGAAAAACTGTTTTTT. This encodes CASSQATTNEKLFF.

The V gene is TRBV4-2, the J gene TRBJ2-1, with 9 bases fitting TRBD2. Germline trimming cut 4 bases from V and 4 bases from J; bases unmatched to any gene: 8. Per germline, CDR1 LGHNA and CDR2 YNFKEQ. The CDR3 totals 16 residues. The CDR3 region has the DNA TGTGCCAGCAGCCCGAACGGACTAGCGATATACAATGAGCAGTTCTTC. Protein product: CASSPNGLAIYNEQFF.

This chain joins TRBV3-1 (or the pseudogene TRBV3-2) and TRBJ1-2; possibly TRBD1 for D (6 bases). CDR1 LGHDT and CDR2 YNNKEL come from the germline V gene (reference sequence). This CDR3 region has 13 residues. V lost 6 bases and J 4 bases, leaving 12 bases between the germline ends. The CDR3 coding sequence is TGTGCCAGCAGGGGGGCGCGGGGCTATGGCTACACCTTC. Translated, it gives CASRGARGYGYTF.

The rearrangement links TRBV3-1 (or the pseudogene TRBV3-2) to TRBJ2-7, with TRBD2 identical over 10 bases. Germline lookup yields CDR1 LGHDT and CDR2 YNNKEL (reference sequence). This CDR3 contains 14 residues. The V gene end was trimmed by 4 bases and the J gene end by 3 bases; junction bases not matched to a gene: 3. CDR3 bases: TGTGCCAGCAGCCCAGGACTAGCGGTCTACGAGCAGTACTTC. Amino acid sequence: CASSPGLAVYEQYF.

V usage is TRBV7-8 and J usage is TRBJ1-5; 7 bases line up with TRBD1. V shed 5 bases, J shed 6 bases, and the junction held 13 bases outside the gene matches. Germline V gene lookup returns CDR1 SGHVS and CDR2 FQNEAQ. The length of the CDR3 is 16 residues. CDR3 sequence: CASSLSGTASAQPQHF. The CDR3, as DNA: TGTGCCAGCAGCCTATCCGGGACAGCCTCTGCTCAGCCCCAGCATTTT.

V usage is TRBV4-1 and J usage is TRBJ2-7, with TRBD2 matching 11 bases. The J segment lost 9 bases and the V segment lost 1 base, leaving 11 bases of the junction unmatched. CDR3 length: 16 amino acids. The germline gives CDR1 MGHRA, CDR2 YSYEKL. In DNA, the CDR3 is TGCGCCAGCAGCCAAGCGTTAGCGGGAGGGCCTTCGGGGCAGTACTTC. Translating gives CASSQALAGGPSGQYF.

This rearrangement joins TRBV5-6 to TRBJ2-7, with D uncertain. V lost 2 bases, J lost 2 bases, and 8 bases lay in between. The length of the CDR3 is 13 residues. Looked up from germline, CDR1 is SGHDT and CDR2 is YYEEEE. CDR3 amino acids: CASSFGRTYEQYF. The CDR3 region has the DNA TGTGCCAGCAGCTTCGGCCGGACCTACGAGCAGTACTTC.

The V gene is TRBV15, the J gene TRBJ1-2; a possible D gene is TRBD1 (5 bases). The CDR3 covers 18 residues. The germline V gene has CDR1 LNHNV and CDR2 YYDKDF (reference sequence). The V end lost 3 bases, the J end lost 5 bases, and 25 bases lay between the germline ends. The DNA for the CDR3 is TGTGCCACCAGCAGGAGCTCCGGGACCCTCCTTGAGCTATATGGCTACACCTTC. Translation gives CATSRSSGTLLELYGYTF.

The CDR3 protein is CASRGLAVTGELFF. In nucleotides, the CDR3 is TGTGCCAGCAGAGGACTAGCAGTCACCGGGGAGCTGTTTTTT. This sequence joins TRBV27 and TRBJ2-2; 8 positions agree with TRBD2. The V and J ends lost 6 bases and 4 bases, in that order; junction bases with no gene match: 4. The CDR3 covers 14 residues. Germline V gene data show CDR1 as MNHEY and CDR2 as SMNVEV (reference sequence).